A selection of T cell receptor beta chains follows, all from one sample in a study of CD8+CD57+ T cells in acquired aplastic anemia. TCRdb re-called the reads with MiXCR, one entry per CDR3 protein. Found here are over 150,000 distinct CDR3 sequences, 40% to 65% of them singletons; the top ten hold 10% to 15%. Sequencing used sorted CD4+, CD8+, or CD8+CD57+ T cells (not recorded which) from PBMCs. These receptors were taken from a human donor with aplastic anemia. CDR3s include the opening cysteine and the closing phenylalanine or tryptophan. The order of the fields is clone size, D gene, J gene, V gene, CDR3 DNA, CDR3 protein. D genes are given only for firm matches. Clone size is shown for a subset of rows, as once, few, many or a class of expanded clone.

>.|TRBD1|TRBJ2-7|TRBV24-1
TGTGCCACCAGTGCCCGGACAGGCTACGAGCAGTACTTC
CATSARTGYEQYF
>.|.|TRBJ1-1|TRBV25-1
TGTGCTAGAGATCTTTTGAGGTCGAGGGACACAACTGAAGCTTTCTTT
CARDLLRSRDTTEAFF
>few|TRBD2|TRBJ2-7|TRBV14
TGTGCCAGCAGCCAAGGGTCCCCTAAGCGGGGGGGCCTAAACTCCTACGAGCAGTACTTC
CASSQGSPKRGGLNSYEQYF
>.|.|TRBJ2-1|TRBV10-3
TGTGCCGCCTGTACCCCCTCGAGCTCCTACAATGAGCAGTTCTTC
CAACTPSSSYNEQFF
>.|.|TRBJ2-5|TRBV4-2
TGTGCCAGCAGCTTCCACGGGACACCCGGGGAGACCCAGTACTTC
CASSFHGTPGETQYF
>.|.|TRBJ2-7|TRBV19
TGCGCCAGTAGTATACGACAGACAAGCTCCTACGGGCAGTACTTC
CASSIRQTSSYGQYF
>.|TRBD2|TRBJ2-1|TRBV20-1
TGCAGTGCTAGAGATAGGGACTACAGTGAGCAGTTCTTC
CSARDRDYSEQFF
>.|.|TRBJ2-7|TRBV19
TGTGCCAGCTCGACAATCCCTTCCTACGAGCAGTACTTC
CASSTIPSYEQYF
>.|TRBD2|TRBJ2-1|TRBV7-6
TGTGCCAGCAGCTTCAAACTAGCGGGGGGGCCCGGCAATGAGCAGTTCTTC
CASSFKLAGGPGNEQFF
>few|.|TRBJ2-7|TRBV7-3
TGTGCCAGCAGCTTATCCGGTGGCTCCTACGAGCAGTACTTC
CASSLSGGSYEQYF
>.|TRBD1|TRBJ1-2|TRBV15
TGTGCCACCAGCCCGATAGCCCGGACAGGGGGGGCGTATGGCTACACCTTC
CATSPIARTGGAYGYTF
>.|.|TRBJ2-3|TRBV20-1
TGCAGTGCCAGTGCCCCAGGGCAGAAAAATACGCAGTATTTT
CSASAPGQKNTQYF
>.|.|TRBJ1-5|TRBV2
TGTGCCAGCAGTGAATCCCATAGCAATCAGCCCCAGCATTTT
CASSESHSNQPQHF
>many|.|TRBJ1-2|TRBV6-2/TRBV6-3
TGTGCCAGCAGTTACTTCCCGGGGACGAACTATGGCTACACCTTC
CASSYFPGTNYGYTF
>.|TRBD2|TRBJ2-1|TRBV20-1
TGCAAAACTAGCGGCCAAACGAGCTCTGAGCAGTTCTTC
CKTSGQTSSEQFF
>many|TRBD2|TRBJ2-1|TRBV20-1
TGCAGTGCTATAGACGGACTAGCGGGGGGGCATGAGCAGTTCTTC
CSAIDGLAGGHEQFF
>.|.|TRBJ2-7|TRBV10-3
TGCGCCAGCAGTGATCTGACAAGAGCCTACGAGCAGTACTTC
CASSDLTRAYEQYF
>.|.|TRBJ2-2|TRBV2
TGTGCCAGCAAGTATGTCGCGAACACCGGGGAGCTGTTTTTT
CASKYVANTGELFF
>.|.|TRBJ2-1|TRBV5-8
TGTGCCAGCAGCTCCGACAGCAATGAGCAGTTCTTC
CASSSDSNEQFF
>few|.|TRBJ1-1|TRBV24-1
TGTGCCACCAGTGAAGATGACACGAACACTGAAGCTTTCTTT
CATSEDDTNTEAFF
>once|.|TRBJ1-1|TRBV6-4
TGTGCCAGCAGACCCGACGGACTGAACACTGAAGCTTTCTTT
CASRPDGLNTEAFF
>.|.|TRBJ1-6|TRBV6-1
TGTGCCAGCAGAGGACGCAATAATTCACCCCTCCACTTT
CASRGRNNSPLHF
>many|.|TRBJ2-1|TRBV7-8
TGTGCCAGCAGCCAAAAGGACCATAGCTCCTACAATGAGCAGTTCTTC
CASSQKDHSSYNEQFF
>many|TRBD1|TRBJ1-2|TRBV5-1
TGCGCCAGCGGCCAATCCGGGACAGGCTCCTATGGCTACACCTTC
CASGQSGTGSYGYTF
>once|TRBD2|TRBJ2-7|TRBV7-3
TGTGCCAGCAGCTTAATTTGGGGAACGGCGGGAGGGCCCACCTACGAGCAGTACTTC
CASSLIWGTAGGPTYEQYF
>many|.|TRBJ2-7|TRBV6-1
TGTGCCAGCAGTGAACGTGTCAGGGTCTACGAGCAGTACTTC
CASSERVRVYEQYF
>many|.|TRBJ1-6|TRBV7-8
TGTGCCAGCAACTCCAGGTCTTTAAGCTCCTATAATTCACCCCTCCACTTT
CASNSRSLSSYNSPLHF
>many|.|TRBJ1-6|TRBV5-4
TGTGCCAGCACCCTTGGTGGGGGGGGGTCACCCCTCCACTTT
CASTLGGGGSPLHF
>once|TRBD2|TRBJ2-7|TRBV20-1
TGCAGTGCCAAGTTAGCGGGAGGGCCTTTCCACGAGCAGTACTTC
CSAKLAGGPFHEQYF
>.|TRBD1|TRBJ1-1|TRBV9
TGTGCCAGCAGCGCGCCACAGGGGGCGAACACTGAAGCTTTCTTT
CASSAPQGANTEAFF
>.|.|TRBJ1-2|TRBV20-1
TGCAGTGCTAGGAATGGAGGGGCTTTGGAGGGCTACACCTTC
CSARNGGALEGYTF
>.|.|TRBJ2-7|TRBV7-2
TGTGCCAGCAGCTTGCATCCTCAATACGAGCAGTACTTC
CASSLHPQYEQYF